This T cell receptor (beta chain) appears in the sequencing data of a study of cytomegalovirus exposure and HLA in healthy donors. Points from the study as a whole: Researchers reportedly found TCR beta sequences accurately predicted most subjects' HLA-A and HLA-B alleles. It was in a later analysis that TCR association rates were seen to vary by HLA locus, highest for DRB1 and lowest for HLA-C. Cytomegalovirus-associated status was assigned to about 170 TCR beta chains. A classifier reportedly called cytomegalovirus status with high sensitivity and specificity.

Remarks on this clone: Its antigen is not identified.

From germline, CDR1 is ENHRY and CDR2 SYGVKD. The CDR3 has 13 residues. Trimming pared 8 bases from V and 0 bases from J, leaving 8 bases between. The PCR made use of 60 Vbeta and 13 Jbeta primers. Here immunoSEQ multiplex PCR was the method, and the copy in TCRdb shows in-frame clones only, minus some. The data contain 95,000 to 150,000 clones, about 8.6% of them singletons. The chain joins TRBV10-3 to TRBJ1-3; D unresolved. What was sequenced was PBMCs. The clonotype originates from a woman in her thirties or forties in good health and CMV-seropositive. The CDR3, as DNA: TGTGCCATCGGCCAGATCTCTGGAAACACCATATATTTT. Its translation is CAIGQISGNTIYF.